The following is a TCR beta chain sequence with its context. As yet, its antigen is unknown. Researchers used genomic DNA as the template to profile TCR beta VDJ and CDR3. Via MiXCR, TCRdb re-called the reads, giving one row per CDR3 protein. The repertoire holds a few hundred thousand distinct CDR3 sequences, with roughly 64% as singletons. These data originate in a study of CD8+CD57+ T cells in acquired aplastic anemia. Study-level background: CD4+ and CD8+ cells, once sorted, gave DNA averaging around 3.4 ug. An average of about 10.8 million reads for CD4+ cells was obtained from healthy donors.

Notes on the study in general: Patients versus controls showed no significant CD8+ Simpson's diversity difference.

CDR1 is DFQATT, CDR2 SNEGSKA, per germline (reference sequence). The CDR3 length is 16 residues. V shed 3 bases, J shed 2 bases, and the junction held 6 bases outside the gene matches. J is TRBJ2-7 and V is TRBV20-1, with 14 nucleotides matching TRBD2. Input material: sorted CD4+, CD8+, or CD8+CD57+ T cells (not recorded which) from PBMCs. The clonotype comes from a human donor in good health, serving as a control. In nucleotides, the CDR3 is TGCAGTGCTAGTGGGACTAGCGGGAGCCCGCCCTACGAGCAGTACTTC. Translating gives CSASGTSGSPPYEQYF.